Below, one T cell receptor (beta chain) is given with its context. Its antigen is not identified. The CDR3 consists of 13 residues. V was pared by 4 bases and J by 6 bases, with 14 bases between. Germline lookup yields CDR1 SGHRS and CDR2 YFSETQ. This record belongs to a study of cytomegalovirus exposure and HLA in healthy donors. With 60 Vbeta and 13 Jbeta primers, the PCR was carried out. Data came from immunoSEQ multiplex PCR; TCRdb stores just in-frame clones and leaves some out. This table holds about 60,000 clones, about 67% found once. General observations from the study: In a later analysis, more than 15,000 TCR beta sequences were associated with HLA alleles at 0.05 false discovery rate.

The sample consisted of PBMCs. This receptor was taken from a man aged 40-49 years in good health and CMV-seropositive. The J gene is TRBJ2-7, the V gene TRBV5-1; D perhaps matches TRBD1 (6 bases). The CDR3 reads CASSIQQGSEQYF. The CDR3 DNA reads TGCGCCAGCAGCATACAACAGGGTAGCGAGCAGTACTTC. Together with reference TRBV5-1 and TRBJ2-7, the CDR3 gives the full variable domain: KAGVTQTPRYLIKTRGQQVTLSCSPISGHRSVSWYQQTPGQGLQFLFEYFSETQRNKGNFPGRFSGRQFSNSRSEMNVSTLELGDSALYLCASSIQQGSEQYFGPGTRLTVT.